This entry describes one T cell receptor beta chain. This sample was taken from a study of blood T cell repertoires in COVID-19. Symptom resolution, clearance, or two negative PCRs marked the recovered donors of Cohort 3. The CDR3 consists of 15 residues. The germline CDR1 and CDR2 sequences are LGHDT and YNNKEL (reference sequence). The junction had 7 bases not matched to a gene; V was cut back by 0 bases and J by 10 bases. Method: immunoSEQ multiplex PCR; TCRdb's copy keeps in-frame clones and lacks some. The table shows a few hundred thousand clones, with approximately 92% occurring only once. Material: PBMCs or T cells enriched from blood (not recorded which). This chain joins TRBV3-1 (or the pseudogene TRBV3-2) and TRBJ2-1, with 9 bases fitting TRBD1. This TCR was sampled from a woman aged 25 to 39 who had recovered from COVID-19. For the CDR3, the DNA is TGTGCCAGCAGCCAAGACTGGGGACAGGGTGGAGAGCAGTTCTTC. This translates into CASSQDWGQGGEQFF.